The sequence of this T cell receptor (beta chain) was determined in a study of T cell changes during pregnancy in multiple sclerosis. The germline V gene has CDR1 SGHTA and CDR2 FQGNSA. Trimming cost V 5 bases and J 5 bases; bases outside gene matches: 9. The CDR3 consists of 15 residues. The repertoire was sequenced with immunoSEQ multiplex PCR; TCRdb's copy has only in-frame clones and lacks some. Of about 88,000 clones in the sample, approximately 92% are singletons; the top ten hold over 1.5%. The clonotype was recovered from a female donor with multiple sclerosis, enrolled in a pregnancy study. The sample was peripheral blood, taken in the first trimester of pregnancy. The chain is built from TRBV7-2 and TRBJ1-5, with 7 bases fitting TRBD1. Written as DNA, the CDR3 is TGTGCCAGCAGCAAGGGACAGATTAGGGATCAGCCCCAGCATTTT. This codes for CASSKGQIRDQPQHF.